Listed below are T cell receptor beta chains from one sample, sequenced in a study of T cells in Graves' hyperthyroidism and ophthalmopathy. Via MiXCR, TCRdb re-called the multiplex PCR reads, giving one row per CDR3 protein. The data show over 500,000 distinct CDR3 sequences, roughly 17% seen once. The material sequenced was blood. The receptors were gathered from a woman between 18 and 29 years old with Graves' ophthalmopathy. Each CDR3 is given without its conserved first and last residue. The D gene is left open where the match is weak. Clone size is not always given. Where it is, it says once, few, many or a class for expanded clones.

D: -; size: many; V: TRBV10-3; CDR3: AISEPTSGANVLT
D: TRBD2; size: many; V: TRBV27; CDR3: ASSLSRAGGQDTQY
D: TRBD2; size: many; V: TRBV24-1; CDR3: ATGPGGPGNEQF
D: TRBD2; size: many; V: TRBV12-3/TRBV12-4; CDR3: ASSGTSGIQSTYEQY
D: -; size: many; V: TRBV11-2; CDR3: ASSLGSGIGNEQF
D: TRBD2; size: -; V: TRBV25-1; CDR3: ASENREEGTGELF
D: -; size: few; V: TRBV6-1; CDR3: ASSSPTGFGAGSEAF
D: TRBD1; size: few; V: TRBV20-1; CDR3: SARGGGTDEKLF
D: -; size: few; V: TRBV10-3; CDR3: AISEKNAGTEAF
D: -; size: -; V: TRBV6-1; CDR3: AIGSAGELF
D: -; size: many; V: TRBV28; CDR3: ASSFLQGGETQY
D: -; size: many; V: TRBV4-2; CDR3: ASSQEARLETQY
D: TRBD2; size: few; V: TRBV7-2; CDR3: ASSLEVAGEQETQY
D: -; size: -; V: TRBV28; CDR3: TSSLFGGNTEAF
D: -; size: many; V: TRBV20-1; CDR3: SARDLLEVHNEQF
D: -; size: many; V: TRBV9; CDR3: ASSVSVISTDTQY